This T cell receptor (beta chain) was retrieved from a study of quantifying T cell responses using KT2 cells. As for the study in general: Reverse transcription used primers in the TCR alpha and beta constant regions.

The CDR3 consists of 16 residues. Germline V gene sequence: CDR1 MNHEY, CDR2 SMNVEV (reference sequence). Germline trimming cut 9 bases from V and 1 base from J; bases unmatched to any gene: 13. An oligo carrying a UMI was ligated to the cDNA 3' end. The first PCR ran approximately 4 cycles with an equimolar RC1.1 and RC1.2 beta primer mix. TCRdb independently ran MiXCR on the UMI-ligation and nested PCR reads; one entry per CDR3 protein. The table shows 50,000 to 70,000 distinct CDR3 sequences, with over 9% occurring only once. This receptor was taken from a human donor. The sample comprised PBMCs spiked with cells of the T cell clone KT2. The rearrangement links TRBV27 to TRBJ2-3, with TRBD2 identical over 7 bases. The CDR3 sequence: CASAPRLAGGTDTQYF. The CDR3, as DNA: TGTGCCAGTGCCCCACGTTTGGCGGGAGGCACAGATACGCAGTATTTT.